This TCR beta chain comes out of a study of cytomegalovirus exposure and HLA in healthy donors. Study-wide results and caveats: The Asian-associated ancestry cluster reportedly had fewer N-insertions than the approximately 670-donor mean in a later analysis.

Primers: 60 Vbeta forward and 13 Jbeta reverse. Data came from immunoSEQ multiplex PCR; TCRdb stores just in-frame clones and leaves some out. The sample contains 140,000 to 150,000 clones, 80% to 85% of which appear only once. Comment on this clone: Its matching antigen is unknown.

V dropped 3 bases and J dropped 9; count of bases not matched to a gene: 15. Germline lookup yields CDR1 SNHLY and CDR2 FYNNEI. The CDR3 sequence is 18 residues long. This sequence originates from a boy aged 2 to 9 in good health and CMV-seronegative. The genes are TRBV2 and TRBJ2-1; TRBD2 matches at 12 bases. Sample: PBMCs. CDR3 sequence: CASSDLRLAGDGRVEQFF. The CDR3 coding sequence is TGTGCCAGCAGTGATCTCCGACTAGCGGGAGACGGTAGGGTTGAGCAGTTCTTC. The whole variable domain, filled in from reference TRBV2 and TRBJ2-1, reads EPEVTQTPSHQVTQMGQEVILRCVPISNHLYFYWYRQILGQKVEFLVSFYNNEISEKSEIFDDQFSVERPDGSNFTLKIRSTKLEDSAMYFCASSDLRLAGDGRVEQFFGPGTRLTVL.